A selection of T cell receptor beta chains follows, all from one sample in a study of blood T cell repertoires in COVID-19. Assay: immunoSEQ multiplex PCR; the TCRdb copy retains only in-frame clones and omits some. The sample has about 73,000 clones, more than 60% seen once. The sample taken for sequencing was peripheral blood. The receptors shown here come from a man in his 60s with acute or convalescent COVID-19. CDR3s include the opening cysteine and the closing phenylalanine or tryptophan. Each record gives: CDR3 protein, CDR3 DNA, V gene, J gene, clone size, D gene. D genes are given only for firm matches. The listing skips clone size in some rows; elsewhere it reads once, few, many or a size class.

CASTRDREEEQYF,TGTGCCAGTACGAGGGACAGGGAGGAGGAGCAGTACTTC,TRBV7-3,TRBJ2-7,NA,TRBD1
CASSGTEMGSFF,TGTGCCAGCAGCGGGACAGAAATGGGAAGTTTCTTT,TRBV2,TRBJ1-1,NA,TRBD1
CASSLGQGALTEAFF,TGTGCCAGCAGTTTAGGACAGGGGGCGCTTACTGAAGCTTTCTTT,TRBV27,TRBJ1-1,NA,TRBD1
CASSLTTSGTQETQYF,TGCGCCAGCAGCTTGACGACTAGCGGGACGCAAGAGACCCAGTACTTC,TRBV5-1,TRBJ2-5,NA,TRBD2
CASRGTYGYTF,TGTGCCAGCAGGGGGACATATGGCTACACCTTC,TRBV2,TRBJ1-2,NA,NA
CASSLIGSGNTEAFF,TGTGCCAGCAGCTTAATAGGGTCGGGAAACACTGAAGCTTTCTTT,TRBV7-3,TRBJ1-1,NA,NA
CASSQQGEVGNTIYF,TGTGCCAGCAGCCAACAGGGGGAAGTTGGAAACACCATATATTTT,TRBV27,TRBJ1-3,NA,TRBD1
CASSQSPGAGANVLTF,TGTGCCAGCAGCCAGAGCCCGGGGGCTGGGGCCAACGTCCTGACTTTC,TRBV11-1,TRBJ2-6,NA,NA
CASSLISARYTDTQYF,TGTGCCAGCAGCTTAATCTCGGCTAGATACACAGATACGCAGTATTTT,TRBV7-2,TRBJ2-3,once,NA
CASRPRDRGSDEQFF,TGTGCCAGCAGGCCACGGGACAGGGGGTCCGATGAGCAGTTCTTC,TRBV9,TRBJ2-1,NA,TRBD1
CASSISDATGSSYTF,TGTGCCAGCTCGATCTCAGACGCGACAGGGTCAAGCTACACCTTC,TRBV18,TRBJ1-2,NA,TRBD1
CATSPGLAGITDTQYF,TGTGCCACCAGTCCCGGACTAGCGGGAATCACAGATACGCAGTATTTT,TRBV24-1,TRBJ2-3,NA,TRBD2
CASSRRLEAGANVLTF,TGCGCCAGCAGTCGTCGACTTGAGGCTGGGGCCAACGTCCTGACTTTC,TRBV5-1,TRBJ2-6,NA,NA